The 25 T cell receptor beta chains in this list originate from one sample, sequenced in a study of T-cell memory formation after mild COVID-19. TCRdb re-called the 5' RACE reads through MiXCR, storing one row per CDR3 protein. The table lists fewer than 600,000 distinct CDR3 sequences, about a fifth of them singletons. The specimen was PBMCs or a T cell subset sorted from them (not recorded which). All receptors derive from an adult woman who had mild COVID-19 (a few samples of this study predate the infection). Cell type and time point are not known.

This chain joins TRBV24-1 and TRBJ2-2, with TRBD2 identical over 9 bases. The V segment lost 6 bases and the J segment 5 bases; nucleotides outside the gene matches: 6. The V gene's germline CDR1 is KGHDR and CDR2 SFDVKD. The CDR3 covers 15 residues. CDR3: CATSPWAGGTGELFF. CDR3 sequence (DNA): TGTGCCACCAGTCCTTGGGCGGGGGGGACCGGGGAGCTGTTTTTT.

This clonotype was observed a few times. The chain uses TRBV7-2 and TRBJ1-5; no clear D. Germline loops: CDR1 SGHTA, CDR2 FQGNSA. Trimming took off 4 bases at V and 10 bases at J, with 14 bases between the two ends. The CDR3 consists of 13 residues. This chain's CDR3 is CASSSGPSFPQHF. The CDR3, as DNA: TGTGCCAGCAGCTCCGGGCCCTCTTTTCCCCAGCATTTT.

The chain has TRBV7-9 and TRBJ2-7; D perhaps matches TRBD1 (6 bases). Germline CDR1 is SEHNR and CDR2 is FQNEAQ (reference sequence). The V end lost 1 base, the J end lost 2 bases, and 9 bases lay between the germline ends. This CDR3 has 14 residues. Here the CDR3 reads CASSLDAGAYEQYF. In nucleotides, the CDR3 is TGTGCCAGCAGCTTAGACGCAGGGGCCTACGAGCAGTACTTC.

The V and J genes are TRBV9 and TRBJ2-1; 10 bases line up with TRBD2. The CDR3 is made up of 15 amino acids. V gave up 2 bases and J gave up 7 bases; unmatched junction bases: 6. Germline values: CDR1 SGDLS, CDR2 YYNGEE. CDR3: CASSVSASGGNEQFF. CDR3 nucleotide sequence: TGTGCCAGCAGCGTTTCGGCTAGCGGGGGTAATGAGCAGTTCTTC.

This clonotype was seen at least ten times. The rearrangement links TRBV24-1 to TRBJ2-3; possibly TRBD2 for D (6 bases). The germline gives CDR1 KGHDR, CDR2 SFDVKD. With 3 bases removed from V and 0 bases from J, the gap between germline ends came to 12 bases. This CDR3 spans 16 amino acids. For the CDR3, the DNA is TGTGCCACCAGTGATCGAGAGGGGACTAGCACAGATACGCAGTATTTT. Amino acid sequence: CATSDREGTSTDTQYF.

This clonotype was detected only a few times. The chain has TRBV5-6 and TRBJ2-7, with 8 positions matching TRBD2. Germline V gives CDR1 SGHDT, CDR2 YYEEEE. The length of the CDR3 is 14 residues. V lost 2 bases and J lost 5; bases outside the gene matches: 6. The CDR3 coding sequence is TGTGCCAGCAGCTTAAGCGGGAGTGGCGACGAGCAGTACTTC. This sequence encodes CASSLSGSGDEQYF.

There are a few counts of this clonotype. The genes are TRBV6-5 and TRBJ1-5; the D gene is possibly TRBD1 (5 bases). V was clipped by 6 bases and J by 5 bases, with 11 bases between them. The germline V gene encodes CDR1 MNHEY and CDR2 SVGAGI. This CDR3 has 13 residues. The CDR3 here is CASRPDRDQPQHF. The CDR3 DNA reads TGTGCCAGCAGACCCGACAGAGATCAGCCCCAGCATTTT.

This clonotype occurred once. V usage is TRBV4-1 and J usage is TRBJ1-2; D possibly corresponds to TRBD1 (5 bases). V was cut by 0 bases and J by 3 bases, with 11 bases left in between. Germline loops: CDR1 MGHRA, CDR2 YSYEKL. This CDR3 region has 15 residues. The CDR3 protein is CASSQDPDRDYGYTF. In DNA form, the CDR3 reads TGCGCCAGCAGCCAAGATCCTGACAGAGACTATGGCTACACCTTC.

The rearrangement joins TRBV4-1 to TRBJ1-1, with 7 positions matching TRBD1. Germline V gene sequence: CDR1 MGHRA, CDR2 YSYEKL. J was trimmed by 7 bases and V by 6 bases; bases with no gene match: 5. This CDR3 spans 12 amino acids. CDR3 residues: CASSKGAGEAFF. DNA of the CDR3: TGCGCCAGCAGTAAGGGGGCTGGTGAAGCTTTCTTT.

There are a few counts of this clonotype. CDR3 in amino acids: CSATDPLDTQYF. The CDR3, as DNA: TGCAGTGCCACGGACCCGCTAGATACGCAGTATTTT. The chain recombines TRBV20-1 with TRBJ2-3; no clear D. Between the trimmed V and J ends, which lost 6 bases and 5 bases, there was a span of 12 bases. The CDR3 length is 12 residues. CDR1 and CDR2 from the germline V gene are DFQATT and SNEGSKA (reference sequence).

This chain connects TRBV20-1 to TRBJ1-1; 7 nucleotides agree with TRBD1. Germline V gene sequence: CDR1 DFQATT, CDR2 SNEGSKA (reference sequence). The CDR3 contains 14 residues. V was clipped by 5 bases and J by 0 bases; unmatched bases: 6. Here the CDR3 DNA reads TGCAGTGCTGCCAACAGGGGCATGAACACTGAAGCTTTCTTT. As protein: CSAANRGMNTEAFF.

This sequence joins TRBV7-8 and TRBJ2-3, with D tentatively TRBD1 or TRBD2 (5 bases each). The germline V gene encodes CDR1 SGHVS and CDR2 FQNEAQ. The length of the CDR3 is 16 residues. Trimming pared 5 bases from V and 1 base from J, leaving 16 bases between. The DNA of the CDR3 is TGTGCCAGCAGCATTTACGCGAGAGGGGGCACAGATACGCAGTATTTT. Protein sequence: CASSIYARGGTDTQYF.

The rearrangement links TRBV15 to TRBJ1-1; a possible D gene is TRBD1 (6 bases). Germline V gene sequence: CDR1 LNHNV, CDR2 YYDKDF (reference sequence). Deletions cut 0 bases from V and 10 bases from J, with 15 bases between. The CDR3 runs to 14 residues. CDR3: CATSRDLEQGVAFF. CDR3 sequence (DNA): TGTGCCACCAGCAGAGATTTAGAACAGGGAGTAGCTTTCTTT.

The rearrangement joins TRBV25-1 to TRBJ2-7; 8 bases are shared with TRBD2. The V and J ends lost 3 bases and 3 bases, in that order; junction bases with no gene match: 10. The CDR3 is 16 residues long. CDR1 and CDR2 (germline): MGHDK, SYGVNS. The CDR3 DNA reads TGTGCCAGCAGTGACGGGCCTGGCGGGAGGAACTACGAGCAGTACTTC. Translation: CASSDGPGGRNYEQYF.

The chain links TRBV20-1 to TRBJ2-6; D possibly corresponds to TRBD1 (6 bases). The V and J ends lost 6 bases and 2 bases respectively, with 11 bases between them. CDR1 DFQATT and CDR2 SNEGSKA come from the germline V gene (reference sequence). The CDR3 extends over 14 amino acids. CDR3 loop: CSATTGTGANVLTF. The CDR3 DNA sequence: TGCAGTGCCACTACAGGGACTGGGGCCAACGTCCTGACTTTC.

The chain links TRBV29-1 to TRBJ2-1; possibly TRBD1 for D (6 bases). Germline V CDR1 and CDR2: SQVTM, ANQGSEA. V lost 7 bases to trimming and J lost 1 base, with 29 bases between them. The CDR3 covers 19 residues. The CDR3 DNA follows: TGCAGCGCCCGTGGGGCCCGGGACACAACCCCTTGGTCCTACAATGAGCAGTTCTTC. Translating gives CSARGARDTTPWSYNEQFF.

The V and J genes are TRBV12-3 or TRBV12-4 and TRBJ2-2; tentatively, D is TRBD2 (5 bases). The CDR3 length is 13 residues. V dropped 6 bases and J dropped 4 bases, with 9 bases sitting between them. CDR3 sequence reads: CASRSRGTGELFF. Here the CDR3 DNA reads TGTGCCAGCAGATCCCGGGGCACCGGGGAGCTGTTTTTT.

This clonotype was detected only a few times. The chain is built from TRBV7-9 and TRBJ2-1, with unresolved D. The CDR3 has 15 residues. V was shortened by 2 bases and J by 0 bases, with 8 bases between the two germline ends. Germline V gene data show CDR1 as SEHNR and CDR2 as FQNEAQ (reference sequence). The chain's CDR3 is CASSLRVGSYNEQFF. CDR3 sequence (DNA): TGTGCCAGCAGCTTAAGAGTCGGCTCCTACAATGAGCAGTTCTTC.

The CDR3 DNA sequence: TGTGCCTGGACTAGGGGACGGAACACTGAAGCTTTCTTT. This translates into CAWTRGRNTEAFF. The chain combines TRBV30 with TRBJ1-1; a weak D match, TRBD1 (5 bases). The germline V gene encodes CDR1 GTSNPN and CDR2 SVGIG (reference sequence). The CDR3 has 13 residues. The ends were cut back, 4 bases at V and 1 base at J, with 10 bases in the middle.

V gene TRBV5-5 combines with J gene TRBJ2-4; 10 bases align to TRBD1. The length of the CDR3 is 15 residues. Germline values: CDR1 SGHKS, CDR2 YYEKEE (reference sequence). V shed 3 bases, J shed 6 bases, and the junction held 6 bases outside the gene matches. CDR3 protein: CASSSGTGAGNIQYF. CDR3 sequence (DNA): TGTGCCAGCAGCTCAGGGACAGGGGCGGGAAACATTCAGTACTTC.

This clonotype was recorded a few times. The chain joins TRBV7-2 to TRBJ1-2, with a tentative D call TRBD1 (5 bases). CDR3 size: 14 residues. CDR1 is SGHTA and CDR2 is FQGNSA in the germline V gene. V was shortened by 3 bases and J by 5 bases, with 13 bases between the two germline ends. CDR3 sequence reads: CASSLEGPGYGYTF. The CDR3 bases are TGTGCCAGCAGCTTGGAGGGGCCAGGATATGGCTACACCTTC. The full variable domain, with the rest looked up from reference TRBV7-2 and TRBJ1-2, is GAGVSQSPSNKVTEKGKDVELRCDPISGHTALYWYRQSLGQGLEFLIYFQGNSAPDKSGLPSDRFSAERTGGSVSTLTIQRTQQEDSAVYLCASSLEGPGYGYTFGSGTRLTVV.

The chain couples TRBV12-3 or TRBV12-4 to TRBJ2-1; unclear D gene. The CDR3 extends over 11 amino acids. Trimming took 3 bases from V and 9 from J, leaving 6 bases between them. The CDR3 loop reads CASSFPGEQFF. The DNA for the CDR3 is TGTGCCAGCAGTTTTCCCGGTGAGCAGTTCTTC.

V is TRBV7-8 and J is TRBJ2-3, with 7 bases that match TRBD1. Germline CDR1 is SGHVS and CDR2 is FQNEAQ. The CDR3 consists of 16 residues. The V segment lost 2 bases and the J segment 6 bases; nucleotides outside the gene matches: 11. The CDR3 bases are TGTGCCAGCAGCTTATACACAGGGGTGGTGCATGATACGCAGTATTTT. This codes for CASSLYTGVVHDTQYF.

CDR3 sequence: CASSVGPAGGRETQYF. The CDR3, as DNA: TGTGCCAGCAGCGTAGGGCCAGCGGGGGGGCGAGAGACCCAGTACTTC. The V gene is TRBV9, the J gene TRBJ2-5; 10 bases align to TRBD2. Germline V gene sequence: CDR1 SGDLS, CDR2 YYNGEE. There are 16 residues in the CDR3. V gave up 0 bases and J gave up 4 bases; unmatched junction bases: 6.

As to this clonotype: Being one base from a much bigger clone, this may be a read error. V and J are TRBV28 and TRBJ2-3; D ambiguous. V lost 7 bases and J lost 2, with 16 bases in between. This CDR3 is 15 amino acids long. CDR1 is MDHEN, CDR2 SYDVKM, per germline. The chain's CDR3 is CASNPPGVLTDTQYF. The CDR3 bases are TGTGCCAGCAACCCTCCTGGCGTACTCACAGATACGCAGTATTTT.